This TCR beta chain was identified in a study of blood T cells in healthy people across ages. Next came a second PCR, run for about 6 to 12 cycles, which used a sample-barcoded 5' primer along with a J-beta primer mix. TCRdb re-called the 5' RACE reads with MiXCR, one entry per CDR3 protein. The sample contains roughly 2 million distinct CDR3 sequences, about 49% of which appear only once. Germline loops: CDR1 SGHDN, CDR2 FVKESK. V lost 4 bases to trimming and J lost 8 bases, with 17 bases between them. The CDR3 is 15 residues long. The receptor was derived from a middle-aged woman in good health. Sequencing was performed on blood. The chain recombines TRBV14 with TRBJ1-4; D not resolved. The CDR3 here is CASSPSRVGKEKLFF. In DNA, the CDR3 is TGTGCCAGCAGCCCCTCGAGGGTAGGGAAGGAAAAACTGTTTTTT.